The rows below give T cell receptor beta chains drawn from one sample of a study of CD8 T cells in ankylosing spondylitis. One entry per CDR3 protein results from TCRdb running MiXCR on the 5' RACE reads. The sample carries about 280,000 distinct CDR3 sequences, around 18% recorded once. Sequencing was done on a sample of blood, either unsorted or a sorted T cell fraction (not recorded which). The receptors here all came from a male donor with ankylosing spondylitis or in good health (not recorded which). Each CDR3 is given with its conserved first and last residue. A D gene is named only where the DNA matches it firmly. A clone size is listed for some rows: how often the clone was seen (once, few, many), or a class if it is expanded.

. | TRBJ1-2 | TRBV6-1 | . | CASRGRGANYGYTF | TGTGCCAGCAGGGGACGGGGGGCTAACTATGGCTACACCTTC
many | TRBJ2-2 | TRBV29-1 | TRBD1 | CSGNRGRTGELFF | TGCAGCGGGAACAGGGGGCGCACCGGGGAGCTGTTTTTT
. | TRBJ1-5 | TRBV27 | TRBD1 | CASKIRGQLSNQPQHF | TGTGCCAGCAAGATTAGGGGACAGTTGAGCAATCAGCCCCAGCATTTT
few | TRBJ2-3 | TRBV4-1 | . | CASSQAAGYTDTQYF | TGCGCCAGCAGCCAAGCTGCGGGCTACACAGATACGCAGTATTTT
few | TRBJ2-1 | TRBV20-1 | . | CSARDQGRGEQFF | TGCAGTGCTAGGGACCAAGGGAGAGGTGAGCAGTTCTTC
many | TRBJ2-3 | TRBV5-1 | . | CASSLPGTTSDTQYF | TGCGCCAGCAGTTTGCCCGGGACCACATCGGATACGCAGTATTTT
many | TRBJ2-1 | TRBV5-5 | TRBD2 | CASRRLAGGLNEQFF | TGTGCCAGCAGACGACTAGCGGGAGGTCTGAATGAGCAGTTCTTC
many | TRBJ2-3 | TRBV6-1 | TRBD2 | CASEMWVAGVGDTQYF | TGTGCCAGCGAGATGTGGGTAGCGGGAGTGGGAGATACGCAGTATTTT
few | TRBJ1-1 | TRBV12-3/TRBV12-4 | . | CASSLVGLEAEAFF | TGTGCCAGCAGTTTAGTAGGATTGGAGGCTGAAGCTTTCTTT
few | TRBJ2-2 | TRBV27 | . | CASSLSPLNTGELFF | TGTGCCAGCAGTTTATCCCCATTGAACACCGGGGAGCTGTTTTTT
. | TRBJ1-4 | TRBV6-1 | . | CASSVLQGDHEKLFF | TGTGCCAGCAGTGTCCTGCAGGGAGACCATGAAAAACTGTTTTTT
. | TRBJ2-3 | TRBV7-6 | . | CASSASMGAPSTDTQYF | TGTGCCAGCAGCGCATCTATGGGAGCCCCAAGCACAGATACGCAGTATTTT
many | TRBJ2-5 | TRBV20-1 | TRBD2 | CSGPLGWTGGAQETQYF | TGCAGTGGCCCTCTAGGATGGACGGGGGGGGCTCAAGAGACCCAGTACTTC
many | TRBJ2-3 | TRBV10-3 | . | CAISATDTQYF | TGTGCCATCAGTGCGACAGATACGCAGTATTTT
few | TRBJ2-3 | TRBV5-1 | . | CASSLAERTSTDTQYF | TGCGCCAGCAGCTTGGCCGAGCGGACTAGCACAGATACGCAGTATTTT
many | TRBJ1-1 | TRBV6-6 | . | CASSLGLGTEAFF | TGTGCCAGCAGTTTAGGACTTGGCACTGAAGCTTTCTTT
. | TRBJ2-5 | TRBV5-1 | . | CASSRDAERETQYF | TGCGCCAGCAGTAGGGACGCCGAACGGGAGACCCAGTACTTC
many | TRBJ2-2 | TRBV6-5 | . | CASSYPSGGGSTGELFF | TGTGCCAGCAGTTACCCCTCGGGGGGCGGGAGCACCGGGGAGCTGTTTTTT
. | TRBJ1-1 | TRBV11-1 | . | CASTKTGTAAFF | TGTGCCAGCACCAAGACCGGGACCGCAGCTTTCTTT
many | TRBJ1-6 | TRBV20-1 | TRBD1 | CSGQGAENSPLHF | TGCAGTGGCCAGGGGGCGGAAAATTCACCCCTCCACTTT
. | TRBJ2-2 | TRBV7-2 | . | CASSKTVTTGELFF | TGTGCCAGCAGCAAAACAGTAACCACCGGGGAGCTGTTTTTT
few | TRBJ2-1 | TRBV2 | . | CAIGDVQFF | TGTGCCATAGGGGACGTGCAGTTCTTC
. | TRBJ2-3 | TRBV28 | TRBD1 | CATGQGTPDTQYF | TGTGCCACGGGACAGGGAACGCCAGATACGCAGTATTTT
few | TRBJ2-3 | TRBV5-1 | TRBD2 | CASSLSLAGSTDTQYF | TGCGCCAGCAGCTTGAGCCTAGCGGGAAGCACAGATACGCAGTATTTT
few | TRBJ2-1 | TRBV5-1 | . | CASSLAGELWVEQFF | TGCGCCAGCAGCTTGGCGGGAGAGCTCTGGGTTGAGCAGTTCTTC
. | TRBJ2-1 | TRBV7-3 | . | CASSLGSANEQFF | TGTGCCAGCAGCTTAGGTTCGGCGAATGAGCAGTTCTTC
. | TRBJ2-1 | TRBV5-1 | . | CASSLDSTENEQFF | TGCGCCAGCAGCTTGGACTCAACAGAGAATGAGCAGTTCTTC
. | TRBJ2-3 | TRBV9 | . | CASSLWDGPLPPNTQYF | TGTGCCAGCAGCCTGTGGGACGGCCCACTCCCCCCAAATACGCAGTATTTT
many | TRBJ2-5 | TRBV10-1 | . | CASSASGGGQETQYF | TGCGCCAGCAGTGCCTCCGGGGGTGGACAAGAGACCCAGTACTTC
many | TRBJ2-1 | TRBV20-1 | TRBD1 | CSARRRSRDRARNEQFF | TGCAGTGCTAGACGCCGGTCTCGGGACAGGGCTCGCAATGAGCAGTTCTTC
few | TRBJ2-3 | TRBV27 | TRBD2 | CASSLTSGNADTQYF | TGTGCCAGCAGTTTAACTAGCGGGAACGCAGATACGCAGTATTTT
few | TRBJ1-5 | TRBV24-1 | . | CATSDLYSDQPQHF | TGTGCCACCAGTGATTTATACTCTGATCAGCCCCAGCATTTT
. | TRBJ2-2 | TRBV9 | TRBD2 | CASSVPRGTGELFF | TGTGCCAGCAGCGTTCCGCGGGGGACCGGGGAGCTGTTTTTT
once | TRBJ2-5 | TRBV7-2 | TRBD2 | CASSSLRGVKETQYF | TGTGCCAGCAGCTCCCTCCGGGGGGTTAAAGAGACCCAGTACTTC
few | TRBJ2-1 | TRBV5-1 | . | CASSLAGFEQFF | TGCGCCAGCAGCTTGGCGGGCTTTGAGCAGTTCTTC
. | TRBJ2-1 | TRBV6-1 | . | CASSPVEGLYNEQFF | TGTGCCAGCAGTCCTGTAGAGGGGCTTTACAATGAGCAGTTCTTC
many | TRBJ2-4 | TRBV5-6 | TRBD2 | CASSRGDIILAKNIQYF | TGTGCCAGCAGCCGGGGGGATATCATACTAGCCAAAAACATTCAGTACTTC
. | TRBJ1-4 | TRBV7-3 | . | CASSQGRNEKLFF | TGTGCCAGCAGCCAGGGGCGAAATGAAAAACTGTTTTTT
. | TRBJ2-3 | TRBV7-6 | TRBD1 | CASSLGPYSSTGVRTDTQYF | TGTGCCAGCAGCTTAGGGCCCTATTCTTCGACAGGGGTGCGAACAGATACGCAGTATTTT
few | TRBJ2-3 | TRBV10-3 | TRBD1 | CAIKVPQGVTDTQYF | TGTGCCATCAAAGTCCCACAGGGGGTCACAGATACGCAGTATTTT
few | TRBJ2-5 | TRBV28 | TRBD2 | CASSLSLAGVETQYF | TGTGCCAGCAGTTTGTCGCTAGCGGGGGTTGAGACCCAGTACTTC
. | TRBJ2-5 | TRBV7-7 | . | CASSLDRQQETQYF | TGTGCCAGCAGCTTAGACAGGCAACAAGAGACCCAGTACTTC
many | TRBJ1-4 | TRBV5-1 | . | CASSLGGFEKLFF | TGCGCCAGCAGCTTGGGAGGGTTTGAAAAACTGTTTTTT
. | TRBJ2-2 | TRBV28 | TRBD1 | CASSSGGRGTGELFF | TGTGCCAGCAGTTCAGGGGGCCGGGGCACCGGGGAGCTGTTTTTT
few | TRBJ2-1 | TRBV5-1 | . | CASSFRTDASYNEQFF | TGCGCCAGCAGCTTCAGGACAGACGCTTCCTACAATGAGCAGTTCTTC
. | TRBJ2-5 | TRBV5-1 | TRBD2 | CASSPSSGNQETQYF | TGCGCCAGCAGCCCCTCTAGCGGGAATCAAGAGACCCAGTACTTC